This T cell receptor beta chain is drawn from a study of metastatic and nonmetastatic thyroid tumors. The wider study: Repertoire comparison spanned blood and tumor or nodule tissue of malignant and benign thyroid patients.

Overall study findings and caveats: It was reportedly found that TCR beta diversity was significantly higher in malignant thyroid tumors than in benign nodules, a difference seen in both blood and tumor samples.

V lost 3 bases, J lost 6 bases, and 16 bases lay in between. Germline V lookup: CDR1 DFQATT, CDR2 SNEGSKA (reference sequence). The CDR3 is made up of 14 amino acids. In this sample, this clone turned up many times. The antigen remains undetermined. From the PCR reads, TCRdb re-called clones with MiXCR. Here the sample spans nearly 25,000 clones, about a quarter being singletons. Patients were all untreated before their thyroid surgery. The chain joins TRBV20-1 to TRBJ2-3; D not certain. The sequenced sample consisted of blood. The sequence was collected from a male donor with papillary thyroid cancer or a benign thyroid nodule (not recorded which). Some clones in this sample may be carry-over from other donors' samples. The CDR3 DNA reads TGCAGTGCTAGTAACCGGGCCCTCCATGATACGCAGTATTTT. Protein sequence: CSASNRALHDTQYF.